A selection of T cell receptor beta chains follows, all from one sample in a study of blood T cell repertoires in COVID-19. Some clones are missing from TCRdb's copy, which holds only in-frame ones; the method was immunoSEQ multiplex PCR. The sample has approximately 240,000 clones; roughly 86% are singletons. Specimen: peripheral blood. The origin of the receptors is a man aged 45-65 years with acute or convalescent COVID-19. Each CDR3 is given with its conserved first and last residue.

>TRBV2
CASSVRTDSYGYTF
>TRBV6-6
CASSRVGAAYEQYF
>TRBV6-4
CASSATTGSYEQYF
>TRBV3-1/TRBV3-2
CASSQSRAGASDTQYF
>TRBV5-1
CASSLGQGNEQFF
>TRBV10-3
CAISEVAGTEAFF
>TRBV5-1
CASSLDSYNEQFF
>TRBV5-1
CASSLGTGAYEQYF
>TRBV20-1
CSARDLDEQFF
>TRBV19
CASSIGLGQPNQPQHF
>TRBV10-3
CAITEDSFNYGYTF
>TRBV5-6
CASSLAPGGLNYGYTF
>TRBV7-8
CASSLGAVAGGYTF
>TRBV5-5
CASSLEAESSYEQYF
>TRBV6-5
CASSILAAPVGEQFF
>TRBV2
CASSEKVAGAYEQYF
>TRBV6-5
CASSRGQGNQPQHF